A single sample gave rise to the 23 T cell receptor beta chains below, sequenced in a study of cytomegalovirus exposure and HLA in healthy donors. PCR employed 60 Vbeta and 13 Jbeta primers. TCRdb keeps only in-frame clones here, not all; method: immunoSEQ multiplex PCR. The sample includes about 170,000 clones, more than 75% of them seen just once. Sequenced material: PBMCs. These receptors all come from a man between 25 and 39 years old in good health and CMV-seropositive.

For the CDR3, the DNA is TGTGCCAGCAGTCAACTAGCGGGGCTGGCCTACGAGCAGTACGTC. Its translation is CASSQLAGLAYEQYV. This rearrangement joins TRBV6-1 to TRBJ2-7; 10 nucleotides align to TRBD2. CDR3 length equals 15 residues. Germline lookup yields CDR1 MNHNS and CDR2 SASEGT. Losses at the gene ends were 5 bases for V and 2 bases for J; bases not matched to a gene: 6.

CDR3 amino acids: CASSVTGSGRAFF. In DNA form, the CDR3 reads TGTGCCAGCAGCGTAACTGGGTCAGGGCGAGCTTTCTTT. The chain is built from TRBV9 and TRBJ1-1; perhaps TRBD1 as D (5 bases). Trimming shortened V by 1 base and J by 10 bases, and 14 bases separated the two germline ends. CDR3 length: 13 amino acids. Germline lookup yields CDR1 SGDLS and CDR2 YYNGEE. Combining the CDR3 with reference TRBV9 and TRBJ1-1 gives the whole variable domain DSGVTQTPKHLITATGQRVTLRCSPRSGDLSVYWYQQSLDQGLQFLIQYYNGEERAKGNILERFSAQQFPDLHSELNLSSLELGDSALYFCASSVTGSGRAFFGQGTRLTVV.

This clone was seen more than once but under ten times. The chain is built from TRBV19 and TRBJ2-7; 9 bases map to TRBD1. The J segment lost 3 bases and the V segment lost 4 bases, leaving 1 base of the junction unmatched. The germline CDR1 and CDR2 sequences are LNHDA and SQIVND (reference sequence). This CDR3 spans 13 amino acids. Written as DNA, the CDR3 is TGTGCCAGTAGTACGACAGGGGGCTACGAGCAGTACTTC. As protein: CASSTTGGYEQYF.

This chain uses TRBV2 with TRBJ2-2, with 12 bases aligning to TRBD2. The CDR3 has 19 residues. The V gene end was trimmed by 0 bases and the J gene end by 1 base; junction bases not matched to a gene: 6. In germline, CDR1 is SNHLY, CDR2 FYNNEI. The CDR3 DNA follows: TGTGCCAGCAGTGAAGCCTGGCTAGCGGGAGGGGGGAACACCGGGGAGCTGTTTTTT. Residues: CASSEAWLAGGGNTGELFF.

This sequence joins TRBV4-2 and TRBJ1-5; maybe TRBD1 (6 bases). Germline CDR1 reads LGHNA; CDR2 reads YNFKEQ. CDR3 size: 16 residues. V lost 6 bases and J lost 5, with 20 bases in between. The CDR3 protein is CASRQTEGQQDQPQHF. In nucleotides, the CDR3 is TGTGCCAGCAGACAAACCGAAGGACAGCAGGATCAGCCCCAGCATTTT.

The DNA of the CDR3 is TGTGCCAGCAAGTCCCAGGGAGGGGATACGCAGTATTTT. Its protein product is CASKSQGGDTQYF. The V and J genes are TRBV6-4 and TRBJ2-3; 7 bases fit TRBD2. The CDR3 consists of 13 residues. Losses at the gene ends were 7 bases for V and 6 bases for J; bases not matched to a gene: 7. Germline V gene lookup returns CDR1 MRHNA and CDR2 SNTAGT.

The V and J genes are TRBV7-6 and TRBJ2-2; 9 nucleotides align to TRBD1. The ends lost 5 bases at V and 1 base at J; junction bases unmatched: 5. The CDR3 is 16 residues long. Germline assignment: CDR1 SGHVS and CDR2 FNYEAQ. For the CDR3, the DNA is TGTGCCAGCAGCCGTAGGACAGGGGTGAACACCGGGGAGCTGTTTTTT. Its protein product is CASSRRTGVNTGELFF.

This clone was detected only a few times. The chain is built from TRBV6-4 and TRBJ2-1; 11 nucleotides agree with TRBD2. With 4 bases clipped from V and 5 bases from J, the junction kept 4 bases outside the gene matches. The germline V gene has CDR1 MRHNA and CDR2 SNTAGT. This CDR3 spans 15 amino acids. The CDR3, as DNA: TGTGCCAGCAGTGTGACTAGCGGGGCCAACAATGAGCAGTTCTTC. Its translation is CASSVTSGANNEQFF.

This clone was detected only a few times. The rearrangement links TRBV7-9 to TRBJ1-4, with D unresolved. CDR1 SEHNR and CDR2 FQNEAQ come from the germline V gene (reference sequence). CDR3 length: 12 residues. V lost 1 base and J 11 bases, leaving 8 bases between the germline ends. CDR3 protein: CASSLERGKLFF. CDR3 coding DNA: TGTGCCAGCAGCTTAGAGAGAGGGAAACTGTTTTTT.

To note about this clone: Compared with germline, one end of the junction differs, possibly owing to a read error. V is TRBV7-9 and J is TRBJ2-1, with TRBD2 identical over 7 bases. From germline, CDR1 is SEHNR and CDR2 FQNEAQ (reference sequence). CDR3 length equals 15 residues. The CDR3 nucleotides are TGTTCCAGCAGCCCTCGGACTAGCTCCTACAATGAGCAGTTCTTC. Protein product: CSSSPRTSSYNEQFF.

The chain recombines TRBV29-1 with TRBJ2-7; 7 positions agree with TRBD1. V lost 4 bases to trimming and J lost 0 bases; unmatched junction nucleotides: 6. The CDR3 consists of 14 residues. Germline V gives CDR1 SQVTM, CDR2 ANQGSEA. CDR3 residues: CSVARRDSSYEQYF. Here the CDR3 DNA reads TGCAGCGTTGCGCGCCGGGACAGCTCCTACGAGCAGTACTTC.

The rearrangement joins TRBV2 to TRBJ2-1, with D unresolved. The CDR3 is 16 residues long. Germline V gene sequence: CDR1 SNHLY, CDR2 FYNNEI. The germline V and J ends were trimmed by 7 bases and 0 bases, with 16 bases remaining between them. The CDR3: CASTSLGASSYNEQFF. CDR3 DNA: TGTGCCAGCACCTCTCTCGGAGCGAGCTCCTACAATGAGCAGTTCTTC.

CDR3 sequence (DNA): TGTGCCAGCAGCCGGACTAGCGGGAGGCCCTACGACTCCTACAATGAGCAGTTCTTC. Translation gives CASSRTSGRPYDSYNEQFF. The chain joins TRBV13 to TRBJ2-1; 14 nucleotides agree with TRBD2. Unmatched junction bases numbered 9, after V lost 5 bases and J lost 0 bases. There are 19 residues in the CDR3. Germline assignment: CDR1 PRHDT and CDR2 FYEKMQ (reference sequence). Using reference TRBV13 and TRBJ2-1 for the parts outside the CDR3, the full variable domain is AAGVIQSPRHLIKEKRETATLKCYPIPRHDTVYWYQQGPGQDPQFLISFYEKMQSDKGSIPDRFSAQQFSDYHSELNMSSLELGDSALYFCASSRTSGRPYDSYNEQFFGPGTRLTVL.

This clone has more than one count but fewer than ten. The chain joins TRBV5-4 to TRBJ2-3, with a weak D call TRBD2 (6 bases). This CDR3 region has 15 residues. Germline CDR1 is SGHNT and CDR2 is YYREEE (reference sequence). V was trimmed by 8 bases and J by 2 bases, leaving 18 bases between them. CDR3 in amino acids: CASFKWGGATDTQYF. For the CDR3, the DNA is TGTGCCAGTTTTAAATGGGGCGGGGCCACAGATACGCAGTATTTT.

V gene TRBV18 combines with J gene TRBJ2-7; TRBD1 might be the D (6 bases). V lost 3 bases and J lost 6, with 12 bases in between. CDR3 length: 13 amino acids. Germline V gene sequence: CDR1 KGHSH, CDR2 LQKENI. CDR3 amino acids: CASSPLQGSEQYV. The DNA for the CDR3 is TGTGCCAGCTCACCGCTACAGGGAAGCGAGCAGTACGTC.

This chain joins TRBV9 and TRBJ2-7; D is unresolved. Germline V CDR1 and CDR2: SGDLS, YYNGEE. The CDR3 is 16 amino acids. Trimming removed 4 bases at V and 0 bases at J, with 17 bases between. The chain's CDR3 is CASSPRVSPFSYEQYF. In DNA form, the CDR3 reads TGTGCCAGCAGCCCCCGGGTGTCCCCGTTCTCCTACGAGCAGTACTTC.

To note about this clone: Sequence at one end of the junction differs from germline and may be a read error. The chain links TRBV7-9 to TRBJ1-1; 12 bases fit TRBD1. Germline CDR1 and CDR2: SEHNR and FQNEAQ (reference sequence). The CDR3 totals 18 residues. CDR3 bases: TGTGCCAGCTGCTTTGGGACAGGGGGCGAACTCATGAACACTGAAGCTTTCTTT. Protein: CASCFGTGGELMNTEAFF.

This clone appeared a single time. This sequence joins TRBV4-2 and TRBJ2-3; 7 bases are shared with TRBD2. This CDR3 has 14 amino acids. CDR1 is LGHNA, CDR2 YNFKEQ, per germline. V lost 9 bases, J lost 5 bases, and 11 bases stayed unmatched. The CDR3 here is CASAPRTRGDTQYF. CDR3 DNA: TGTGCCAGTGCCCCCCGGACTAGAGGAGATACGCAGTATTTT.

The chain has TRBV5-1 and TRBJ2-3, with TRBD1 matching over 7 bases. The germline V gene has CDR1 SGHRS and CDR2 YFSETQ. The CDR3 contains 15 residues. V dropped 4 bases and J dropped 0; count of bases not matched to a gene: 5. This CDR3 is CASSPGTASTDTQYF. The CDR3 DNA reads as TGCGCCAGCAGCCCGGGGACAGCTAGCACAGATACGCAGTATTTT.

To note about this clone: The identical CDR3 is also encoded by other nucleotide sequences in the sample. This chain joins TRBV6-5 and TRBJ2-1; perhaps TRBD1 as D (6 bases). The CDR3 runs 11 residues. The V gene's germline CDR1 is MNHEY and CDR2 SVGAGI. Trimming pared 6 bases from V and 9 bases from J, leaving 9 bases between. CDR3 coding DNA: TGTGCCAGCAGCCAAGGGGGTGAGCAGTTCTTC. This translates into CASSQGGEQFF.

The chain recombines TRBV4-2 with TRBJ1-2; TRBD1 agrees at 9 bases. Trimming at V came to 1 base and at J to 7 bases, leaving 4 bases not matched to a gene. CDR1 is LGHNA, CDR2 YNFKEQ, per germline. CDR3 length: 14 residues. The CDR3 bases are TGTGCCAGCAGCCAAGCACAGGGGGCCCTTGGCTACACCTTC. Translation gives CASSQAQGALGYTF.

This rearrangement joins TRBV4-1 to TRBJ2-1, with 13 nucleotides matching TRBD2. V shed 4 bases and J 8 bases; nucleotides not matched to a gene: 5. Germline loops: CDR1 MGHRA, CDR2 YSYEKL. The CDR3 length is 15 residues. CDR3 sequence reads: CASSPGLAGDHEQFF. CDR3 DNA: TGCGCCAGCAGCCCTGGACTAGCGGGAGACCATGAGCAGTTCTTC.

The chain is built from TRBV9 and TRBJ2-2, with D perhaps matching TRBD2 (5 bases). This CDR3 comprises 16 residues. CDR1 and CDR2 from the germline V gene are SGDLS and YYNGEE. V lost 4 bases, J lost 4 bases, and 17 bases lay in between. The CDR3 region has the DNA TGTGCCAGCAGCCCACTTACGGGGTACGGCACCGGGGAGCTGTTTTTT. Its translation: CASSPLTGYGTGELFF.